The rows below give T cell receptor beta chains drawn from one sample of a study of T cell responses to AZD1222 COVID-19 vaccine. Sequencing used immunoSEQ multiplex PCR; TCRdb keeps in-frame clones, though not all of them. This repertoire shows 130,000 to 150,000 clones, about 91% found once; its top ten account for approximately 2.1%. The sample in question was peripheral blood, obtained on day 0 of AZD1222 vaccination. The source is an adult in good health. Each CDR3 is given with its conserved first and last residue. The D gene is left open where the match is weak. Not every row has a clone size; where given, it reads once, few, many or a size class.

CDR3nt,CDR3aa,j_gene,d_gene,v_gene,abundance
TGTGCCAGCAGTGGACAGGGGGCTTTCTTT,CASSGQGAFF,TRBJ1-1,TRBD1,TRBV2,.
TGTGCCAGCAGCCCACTGGAAGGGGCTTATGGCTACACCTTC,CASSPLEGAYGYTF,TRBJ1-2,.,TRBV9,.
TGTGCCAGCAGTTTCAGGTCAAAATTTACCGGATATAGCAATCAGCCCCAGCATTTT,CASSFRSKFTGYSNQPQHF,TRBJ1-5,.,TRBV28,.
TGTGCCAGCAGTTACCGGGTTGGGAACACTGAAGCTTTCTTT,CASSYRVGNTEAFF,TRBJ1-1,.,TRBV6-2/TRBV6-3,few
TGTGCCAGCAGTTACTCTCGGACAGGGGGAAATCAGCCCCAGCATTTT,CASSYSRTGGNQPQHF,TRBJ1-5,TRBD1,TRBV6-5,.
TGTGCCTGGAGGACCGGGCCCGATAATTCACCCCTCCACTTT,CAWRTGPDNSPLHF,TRBJ1-6,.,TRBV30,.
TGTGCCACCAGCAGGGGTCGGGGAAGTGAAGCTTTCTTT,CATSRGRGSEAFF,TRBJ1-1,.,TRBV15,few
TGTGCCAGCAAGAAGCGGAAAGCGGGCACCGGGGAGCTGTTTTTT,CASKKRKAGTGELFF,TRBJ2-2,.,TRBV6-5,.
TGTGCCAGCAGCTTTGGACTAGCGGCCTACGAGCAGTACTTC,CASSFGLAAYEQYF,TRBJ2-7,TRBD2,TRBV5-5,few
TGTGCCAGTAGTTACCCCAGAGTCGGGCCGGGAGGCGCATACAATGAGCAGTTCTTC,CASSYPRVGPGGAYNEQFF,TRBJ2-1,TRBD2,TRBV19,.
TGTGCCAGCAGTAACGTGGGGAGGACGTTAGCTTTCTTT,CASSNVGRTLAFF,TRBJ1-1,.,TRBV11-3,.
TGTGCCAGCAGCAAAGAGAGTGAAGCCGAAAATACCTGGACGTCTGAAAAACTGTTTTTT,CASSKESEAENTWTSEKLFF,TRBJ1-4,.,TRBV21-1,.
TGTGCCAGCAGTGAAAGGCGGGGCGTCTACTATGGCTACACCTTC,CASSERRGVYYGYTF,TRBJ1-2,.,TRBV6-1,.
TGCGCCCTAGTATGGGGGGTTTCACCCCTCCACTTT,CALVWGVSPLHF,TRBJ1-6,.,TRBV10-1,.
TGTGCCAGCAGCGATGGACAGGTTGGCGGCTACACCTTC,CASSDGQVGGYTF,TRBJ1-2,TRBD1,TRBV5-6,.
TGTGCCAGCAGCCCCAGACAGGGGGCGGAGGGCTACACCTTC,CASSPRQGAEGYTF,TRBJ1-2,TRBD1,TRBV7-3,.
TGTGCCAGCAGCCTCGGGACGGTTAACACTGAAGCTTTCTTT,CASSLGTVNTEAFF,TRBJ1-1,.,TRBV7-9,.
TGTGCCACTGCGGGGAACTATGGCTACACCTTC,CATAGNYGYTF,TRBJ1-2,.,TRBV10-3,.
TGTGCCAGCAGTTTGAGTTCTAAAAACATTCAGTACTTC,CASSLSSKNIQYF,TRBJ2-4,.,TRBV28,few
TGTGCCAGCAGTTCCCTAGGGGTATCCCTCTATGGCTACACCTTC,CASSSLGVSLYGYTF,TRBJ1-2,.,TRBV28,.
TGTGCCAGCAGCGTAAGTTTAGGTTCACCCCTCCACTTT,CASSVSLGSPLHF,TRBJ1-6,.,TRBV9,.
TGTGCCAGCAGTTTGACGAGCAATCAGCCCCAGCATTTT,CASSLTSNQPQHF,TRBJ1-5,.,TRBV12-3/TRBV12-4,.
TGCGCCAGCAGCCAAGCTTTTGGCTACGAGCAGTACTTC,CASSQAFGYEQYF,TRBJ2-7,.,TRBV4-1,few
TGTGCCAGCAGTTTGCAGGGTGGTTCCTACGAGCAGTACTTC,CASSLQGGSYEQYF,TRBJ2-7,.,TRBV28,once
TGTGCCACCAGTGCCAGGAATCAAAGAGATACGCAGTATTTT,CATSARNQRDTQYF,TRBJ2-3,.,TRBV24-1,.
TGTGCCAGCAGCGGGGACAGCTCCAATCAGCCCCAGCATTTT,CASSGDSSNQPQHF,TRBJ1-5,TRBD1,TRBV7-2,.
TGTGCCAGCAGCTTAAGTACCCTCCGAAATGGCTACACCTTC,CASSLSTLRNGYTF,TRBJ1-2,.,TRBV7-9,.
TGTGCCAGCAGCGCGCACTGGGCGGGCACTGAAGCTTTCTTT,CASSAHWAGTEAFF,TRBJ1-1,.,TRBV9,once
TGTGCCAGCAGCACGGGGAGGGTCACAGCCGAGCAGTACTTC,CASSTGRVTAEQYF,TRBJ2-7,TRBD2,TRBV11-3,.
TGTGCCACCTTACAGTCCGGCAGGAACAATGAGCAGTTCTTC,CATLQSGRNNEQFF,TRBJ2-1,.,TRBV19,.
TGTGCCAGCACCTTAGGGAACGGGGGCCCTGGAAACACCATATATTTT,CASTLGNGGPGNTIYF,TRBJ1-3,.,TRBV7-2,.
TGTGCCAGCAGTTTAGGCCTGAGCTCCTACGAGCAGTACTTC,CASSLGLSSYEQYF,TRBJ2-7,.,TRBV27,.
TGTGCTTACTCAGAAGGGACTCACACCGGGGAGCTGTTTTTT,CAYSEGTHTGELFF,TRBJ2-2,.,TRBV30,.
TGTGCCAGCAGTCGAATAGCGGGACTCGCCTACGAGCAGTACTTC,CASSRIAGLAYEQYF,TRBJ2-7,TRBD2,TRBV6-2/TRBV6-3,.
TGTGCCAGCAGTTCCTGGACTAGCGGGAGCCATATCGTCGGGGAGCTGTTTTTT,CASSSWTSGSHIVGELFF,TRBJ2-2,TRBD2,TRBV27,.
TGTGCCAGCAGCTTCGGGGAATTCTACGAGCAGTACTTC,CASSFGEFYEQYF,TRBJ2-7,.,TRBV11-2,.
TGTGCCAGCAGCGGCGACAGAGACCGGAATCAGCCCCAGCATTTT,CASSGDRDRNQPQHF,TRBJ1-5,.,TRBV7-9,.
TGTGCCAGCAGTGAGGGGAGGACGCAGTATTTT,CASSEGRTQYF,TRBJ2-3,.,TRBV2,.
TGTGCCAGCAGCTATCCAAATAGCCAAGAGACCCAGTACTTC,CASSYPNSQETQYF,TRBJ2-5,.,TRBV28,.
TGTGCCAGCAGCTCCCTTCCCCGTTCAGGCACCATATATTTT,CASSSLPRSGTIYF,TRBJ1-3,.,TRBV7-2,.
TGTGCCAGCAGCCCGGGACAGGGCCCAGGAAACACCATATATTTT,CASSPGQGPGNTIYF,TRBJ1-3,TRBD1,TRBV11-3,.
TGTGCCAGCAGCTTGGGGCGGCCGAAACATGGCTACACCTTC,CASSLGRPKHGYTF,TRBJ1-2,.,TRBV5-6,.
TGTGCCAGCAGTCCAGGGACAGGGGGCAATCAGCCCCAGCATTTT,CASSPGTGGNQPQHF,TRBJ1-5,TRBD1,TRBV6-6,.
TGTGCCAGCAGCTTGGGGGACAGGGGGACCTACGAGCAGTACTTC,CASSLGDRGTYEQYF,TRBJ2-7,TRBD1,TRBV7-8,.
TGTGCCAGCTCGGGGACCACGGGAGGACTGTTTTTT,CASSGTTGGLFF,TRBJ1-4,.,TRBV19,.
TGTGCTACCAAGAAGGGGAGGGAGAACACTGAAGCTTTCTTT,CATKKGRENTEAFF,TRBJ1-1,.,TRBV27,.
TGTGCCAGCCGCAGGGGACTAGCGGGCCCCCCACACCTATCTATAGCCAAAAACATTCAGTACTTC,CASRRGLAGPPHLSIAKNIQYF,TRBJ2-4,TRBD2,TRBV28,once
TGTGCCACCAGCATGTGGGGACAGTCGGATGGCTACACCTTC,CATSMWGQSDGYTF,TRBJ1-2,TRBD1,TRBV15,.
TGTGCCAGCAGTTACTACGGACAGGGGGCAGAGGGCTACACCTTC,CASSYYGQGAEGYTF,TRBJ1-2,TRBD1,TRBV6-5,.
TGTGCCAGCAGCTTACTGCCGGTTAGCAATCAGCCCCAGCATTTT,CASSLLPVSNQPQHF,TRBJ1-5,.,TRBV7-2,.
TGTGCCAGCAGCCTAAGTAGCGGCGCGGGGGCAGGGCAGCCCCAGCATTTT,CASSLSSGAGAGQPQHF,TRBJ1-5,.,TRBV7-2,.
TGTGCCAGCAGCTCTCCAGGAGCAAACTATGGCTACACCTTC,CASSSPGANYGYTF,TRBJ1-2,.,TRBV7-9,.
TGCAGCGTCGCGGGACTGACAAGGGGTGGCTACACCTTC,CSVAGLTRGGYTF,TRBJ1-2,.,TRBV29-1,.
TGTGCCAGCAGTCCCGGGGGAACGCAGTATTTT,CASSPGGTQYF,TRBJ2-3,.,TRBV6-5,.
TGTGCCAGCAGCCAAGATATACGGCAGGGGGCTTACGAGCAGTACTTC,CASSQDIRQGAYEQYF,TRBJ2-7,TRBD1,TRBV3-1/TRBV3-2,.